This T cell receptor beta chain was found in a study of T cell repertoires in cytomegalovirus infection. Across the whole study: Used in the study were CMV epitopes, some recently identified and HLA-C-restricted, others well-studied and HLA-B-restricted. Through public TCR beta signatures, both CMV infection and matching HLA type were indicated.

TCRdb recomputed calls from the reads with MiXCR, one row per CDR3 protein. The repertoire has around 710,000 distinct CDR3 sequences, 25% to 30% of them found once; the top ten carry less than 15%. General observations from the study: Pooled public TCR beta family frequency picked out CMV carriers with the relevant HLA. Within the response measured ex vivo, HLA-C-restricted CMV-specific TCR beta clonotypes were dominant.

CDR3 size: 14 residues. Germline-derived CDR1 and CDR2 are SGHVS and FQNEAQ. V lost 4 bases and J 1 base, leaving 10 bases between the germline ends. This clonotype was counted ten times or more. Its matching antigen is unknown. Sample: cultured CD8+ T cells from PBMCs, taken from culture after CMV antigen stimulation. The chain carries TRBV7-8 and TRBJ1-1; D is perhaps TRBD1 (5 bases). The source is a human donor in good health (CMV status not recorded). Some clones in this sample may be carry-over from other donors' samples. Here the CDR3 reads CASSYDSANTEAFF. CDR3 bases: TGTGCCAGCAGCTACGACAGTGCGAACACTGAAGCTTTCTTT.